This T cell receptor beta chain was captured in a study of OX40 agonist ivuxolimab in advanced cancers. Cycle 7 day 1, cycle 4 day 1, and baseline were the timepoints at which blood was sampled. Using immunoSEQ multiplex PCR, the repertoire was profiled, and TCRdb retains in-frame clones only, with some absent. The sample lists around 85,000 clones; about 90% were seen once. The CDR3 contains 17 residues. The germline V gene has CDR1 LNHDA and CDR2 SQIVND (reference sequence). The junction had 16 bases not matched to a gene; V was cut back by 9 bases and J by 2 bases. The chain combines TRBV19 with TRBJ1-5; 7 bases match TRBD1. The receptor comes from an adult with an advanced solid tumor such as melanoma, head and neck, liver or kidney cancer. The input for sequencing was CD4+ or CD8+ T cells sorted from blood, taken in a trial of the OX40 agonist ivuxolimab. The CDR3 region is CASREGGAGLGNQPQHF. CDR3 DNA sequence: TGTGCCAGCCGCGAAGGGGGCGCGGGTTTGGGCAATCAGCCCCAGCATTTT.